This TCR beta chain emerged from a study of T cell responses to AZD1222 COVID-19 vaccine. Study information: Analysis merged second doses at about 4 or about 12 weeks. Broader study findings: There were vaccine-associated CD4 TCRs across spike, dominant at 160-218 and 743-854. The study found Spike-specific TCR breadth and depth rose after two AZD1222 doses. Unmutated variant regions are reportedly the target of nearly half of TCRs that are spike-specific.

The germline CDR1 and CDR2 sequences are SGHNT and YYREEE (reference sequence). Trimming stripped 0 bases from V and 2 bases from J, with 11 bases between. The CDR3 runs to 15 residues. Regarding this clone: No antigen is known for it.

Assay: immunoSEQ multiplex PCR; the TCRdb copy retains only in-frame clones and omits some. Of roughly 100,000 clones listed, over 90% are singletons. The sequencing used peripheral blood, collected on day 0 of AZD1222 vaccination. The sequence derives from an adult in good health. The chain is built from TRBV5-4 and TRBJ2-5, with D perhaps TRBD1 (5 bases). The chain's CDR3 is CASSLDSQGQETQYF. In DNA form, the CDR3 reads TGTGCCAGCAGCTTGGACTCGCAGGGACAAGAGACCCAGTACTTC.